Listed here is a single TCR beta chain. Its antigen is undetermined. TCRalpha and TCRbeta libraries used 5'RACE with constant-segment primers and UMIs. TCRdb passed the 5' RACE reads through MiXCR, listing each CDR3 protein once. This table has 350,000 to 400,000 distinct CDR3 sequences, around 21% appearing once. The data originate from a study of T-cell memory formation after mild COVID-19. Points from the study as a whole: SARS-CoV-2 specificity was not confirmed for second-wave clones peaking on day 37.

CDR3 length: 17 amino acids. V was clipped by 3 bases and J by 5 bases, with 23 bases between them. The germline V gene encodes CDR1 SGHDT and CDR2 YYEEEE. V usage is TRBV5-6 and J usage is TRBJ1-2; D is undetermined. The sequencing sample was made of PBMCs or a T cell subset sorted from them (not recorded which). This TCR derives from an adult woman who had mild COVID-19 (a few samples of this study predate the infection). Cell type and time point are not known. The CDR3: CASSSARAGEVGYGYTF. In DNA, the CDR3 is TGTGCCAGCAGCTCGGCCCGGGCAGGTGAAGTCGGGTATGGCTACACCTTC.